Here is one T cell receptor beta chain with its context. Cohort placement rested on clinical history that participants reported themselves. Authors' methods: Nucleated cell counts were estimated from reference gene primer amplification. Here immunoSEQ multiplex PCR was the method, and the copy in TCRdb shows in-frame clones only, minus some. V and J calls and clone size are as listed in that table; D and trimming were resolved from the DNA. The sample has 270,000 or so clones; 85% to 90% are singletons. This specimen belongs to a study of blood T cell repertoires in COVID-19. Study as a whole: The analysed material was cDNA or gDNA that came from T cells, B-cell-depleted T cells, or PBMCs.

Sequenced material: PBMCs or T cells enriched from blood (not recorded which). The sequence came from a woman aged 25 to 39 with acute COVID-19.

The CDR3 region has the DNA TGTGCCAGTAGTAATTTAGCGGGAGGTGCCTACAATGAGCAGTTCTTC. It specifies CASSNLAGGAYNEQFF. This chain joins TRBV19 and TRBJ2-1; 10 bases match TRBD2. This CDR3 has 16 amino acids. Germline trimming cut 4 bases from V and 2 bases from J; bases unmatched to any gene: 5. Germline CDR1 and CDR2: LNHDA and SQIVND (reference sequence).